The following is a T cell receptor (beta chain) sequence with its context. What it binds is not known. One entry per CDR3 protein results from TCRdb running MiXCR on the RACE reads. This table has about 74,000 distinct CDR3 sequences, around a third appearing once. Germline V gives CDR1 SGHTA, CDR2 FQGNSA. This CDR3 has 13 residues. With 5 bases removed from V and 1 base from J, the gap between germline ends came to 8 bases. Time point specified: patch test 1, 2 weeks after DPC sensitization. As to treatment: therapeutic diphenylcyclopropenone sensitization with weekly scalp DPC. The record originates from a study of human T cells and chemical hapten exposure. At the level of the study: Cases of alopecia areata, totalis or universalis occurred in a predominantly female patient group. Small volume differences among pooled libraries mainly caused per-sample TCR yield variation. Broader study findings: Significantly greater numbers of large CDR3 similarity clusters came from expanded TCRs than from controls.

Sequenced here: whole blood, sampled in connection with sensitization to the hapten diphenylcyclopropenone (DPC). The clonotype originates from a man aged 40-49 years with alopecia areata. Some clones in this sample may be carry-over from other donors' samples. The genes are TRBV7-2 and TRBJ2-5; D might be TRBD1 or TRBD2, each matching 5 bases. DNA of the CDR3: TGTGCCAGCAGCACGGGACGCCAAGAGACCCAGTACTTC. It codes for CASSTGRQETQYF.